The T cell receptor (beta chain) under discussion was sequenced for a study of Ad26.COV2.S vaccination and SARS-CoV-2 variants. Study summary: Ad26.COV2.S shots went into the muscle once or twice, 56 days apart.

The method was immunoSEQ multiplex PCR; TCRdb's version includes in-frame clones alone and lacks a portion of them. The profile shows a few hundred thousand clones, more than 75% of them singletons. A note on this clone: The target antigen is unknown.

Study outcomes and limitations: The study found similar non-spike TCR breadth in vaccine and placebo recipients. Among vaccine recipients, spike-specific TCR breadth exceeded that of placebo recipients.

Treatment reported: roughly 20 received Ad26.COV2.S at low or high dose, single or two shots; about 5 received placebo; per-sample allocation not given. Sampling happened 63 days after the first vaccine or placebo injection. This clonotype was obtained from a person aged 18-65 years who received the Ad26.COV2.S COVID-19 vaccine or a placebo. This material consisted of peripheral blood, taken in a trial of Ad26.COV2.S vaccine versus placebo.

The chain's CDR3 is CSVDTGELFF. As DNA, the CDR3 is TGCAGCGTTGATACCGGGGAGCTGTTTTTT. This chain links TRBV29-1 with TRBJ2-2; D not resolved. The germline V gene encodes CDR1 SQVTM and CDR2 ANQGSEA. The germline V and J ends were trimmed by 3 bases and 5 bases, with 1 base remaining between them. The CDR3 consists of 10 residues.